This T cell receptor beta chain was found in a study of radiotherapy plus CTLA-4 blockade in lung cancer. The method was immunoSEQ multiplex PCR; TCRdb's version includes in-frame clones alone and lacks a portion of them. The data contain around 44,000 clones, 75% to 90% of them singletons. CDR1 is SEHNR and CDR2 is FQNEAQ in the germline V gene (reference sequence). V was pared by 5 bases and J by 0 bases, with 17 bases between. The CDR3 runs 17 residues. The sequenced sample was peripheral blood, obtained from a patient treated with radiotherapy plus ipilimumab. The rearrangement uses TRBV7-9 and TRBJ1-3, with D unclear. This TCR came from a human donor with non-small cell lung cancer that progressed on radiotherapy plus ipilimumab. Some clones in this sample may be carry-over from other donors' samples. CDR3 coding DNA: TGTGCCAGCAGCCCCGACGGACGGACTCGCTCTGGAAACACCATATATTTT. It codes for CASSPDGRTRSGNTIYF.